This T cell receptor (beta chain) was documented in a study of blood T cell repertoires in COVID-19. Study summary: Acute and convalescent COVID-19 specimens originated in the United States, Italy and Spain.

Membership in each cohort depended on participant-reported clinical history. Exposed enrollees encountered a COVID-19 case at some point within 2 weeks before study entry. Only in-frame clones appear in the TCRdb table, and some are missing; sequencing was by immunoSEQ multiplex PCR. The sample contains roughly 320,000 clones, 90% to 95% of which appear only once. The CDR3 consists of 12 residues. With 3 bases removed from V and 1 base from J, the gap between germline ends came to 4 bases. This clonotype was sampled from a woman aged 25-40 years who had been exposed to COVID-19. The chain joins TRBV12-3 or TRBV12-4 to TRBJ2-7; the D is unclear. The sequencing sample was made of PBMCs or T cells enriched from blood (not recorded which). CDR3 DNA sequence: TGTGCCAGCAGTTTCCGGTCCTACGAGCAGTACTTC. Its translation is CASSFRSYEQYF.